One sample yielded the 30 T cell receptor beta chains listed below, sequenced in a study of blood T cell repertoires in COVID-19. The method was immunoSEQ multiplex PCR; TCRdb's version includes in-frame clones alone and lacks a portion of them. The top ten hold 6% of the sample, which has 95,000 to 110,000 clones, roughly nine tenths seen once. The source material was peripheral blood. Receptors originate from a human donor in a cohort sampled during active COVID-19.

The chain is built from TRBV4-3 and TRBJ2-7; 7 nucleotides line up with TRBD2. The CDR3 has 14 amino acids. V lost 0 bases and J lost 4; bases outside the gene matches: 3. From germline, CDR1 is LGHNA and CDR2 YSLEER. CDR3 nucleotides: TGCGCCAGCAGCCAAGATTCAGCGGGATACGAGCAGTACTTC. Its translation is CASSQDSAGYEQYF.

The V gene is TRBV28, the J gene TRBJ1-5; possibly TRBD1 for D (6 bases). Germline CDR1 and CDR2: MDHEN and SYDVKM. This CDR3 contains 15 residues. The germline V and J ends were trimmed by 2 bases and 4 bases, with 12 bases remaining between them. CDR3 residues: CASSLQLGGNQPQHF. The CDR3 coding sequence is TGTGCCAGCAGTTTACAACTAGGGGGTAATCAGCCCCAGCATTTT.

The chain employs TRBV7-2 and TRBJ2-7; 11 nucleotides align to TRBD1. The V segment lost 5 bases and the J segment 5 bases; nucleotides outside the gene matches: 8. The CDR3 extends over 15 amino acids. CDR1 is SGHTA, CDR2 FQGNSA, per germline. CDR3: CASSPRRTGGDEQYF. In DNA form, the CDR3 reads TGTGCCAGCAGCCCGAGAAGGACAGGGGGCGACGAGCAGTACTTC.

The gene calls are TRBV3-1 (or the pseudogene TRBV3-2) and TRBJ2-1, with 9 bases that match TRBD2. In germline, CDR1 is LGHDT, CDR2 YNNKEL (reference sequence). The CDR3 consists of 17 residues. J lost 2 bases, V lost 1 base, and 6 bases had no gene match. The CDR3 sequence: CASSQVGLAGTYNEQFF. Here the CDR3 DNA reads TGTGCCAGCAGCCAAGTAGGGCTAGCGGGAACCTACAATGAGCAGTTCTTC.

The chain carries TRBV19 and TRBJ1-4; D not certain. Germline assignment: CDR1 LNHDA and CDR2 SQIVND (reference sequence). The ends were cut back, 5 bases at V and 6 bases at J, with 16 bases in the middle. There are 15 residues in the CDR3. This chain's CDR3 is CASSPITEADEKLFF. CDR3 bases: TGTGCCAGTAGTCCGATAACTGAGGCTGATGAAAAACTGTTTTTT.

The chain links TRBV12-5 to TRBJ1-6, with D perhaps TRBD1 (5 bases). Germline CDR1 LGHNT, CDR2 FRNRAP. CDR3 length: 14 amino acids. V lost 7 bases and J 5 bases, leaving 12 bases between the germline ends. Here the CDR3 reads CASALLTDNSPLHF. The CDR3 bases are TGTGCTAGTGCTCTCCTGACAGATAATTCACCCCTCCACTTT.

V and J are TRBV7-9 and TRBJ2-1, with 9 positions matching TRBD1. The CDR3 has 16 amino acids. The V and J ends lost 0 bases and 8 bases, in that order; junction bases with no gene match: 8. The germline CDR1 and CDR2 sequences are SEHNR and FQNEAQ (reference sequence). The CDR3 nucleotides are TGTGCCAGCAGCTTAGCGTGGACAGGGGAGATTCATGAGCAGTTCTTC. Its protein is CASSLAWTGEIHEQFF.

V and J are TRBV27 and TRBJ2-3, with 16 bases lining up with TRBD2. This CDR3 has 17 amino acids. V gave up 3 bases and J gave up 10 bases; unmatched junction bases: 10. In germline, CDR1 is MNHEY, CDR2 SMNVEV (reference sequence). CDR3 in amino acids: CASSFSTGTSGREAQYF. Written as DNA, the CDR3 is TGTGCCAGCAGTTTCTCCACCGGGACTAGCGGGAGGGAGGCGCAGTATTTT.

The chain carries TRBV6-5 and TRBJ2-1, with TRBD2 as a possible D gene (5 bases). The germline V gene encodes CDR1 MNHEY and CDR2 SVGAGI. The CDR3 contains 14 residues. Trimming left V 6 bases short and J 8 bases short, with 17 bases between. As DNA, the CDR3 is TGTGCCAGCAGCCGGACTGGGGTTGGGGATGAGCAGTTCTTC. Protein: CASSRTGVGDEQFF.

V is TRBV29-1 and J is TRBJ2-2; a possible D gene is TRBD1 (5 bases). V was clipped by 2 bases and J by 6 bases, with 10 bases between them. Per germline, CDR1 SQVTM and CDR2 ANQGSEA. The CDR3 contains 13 residues. The CDR3 here is CSVEQGSPGELFF. In nucleotides, the CDR3 is TGCAGCGTTGAACAGGGTTCGCCCGGGGAGCTGTTTTTT.

J is TRBJ2-2 and V is TRBV7-7; 9 nucleotides align to TRBD1. Per the germline V gene, CDR1 is SSHAT and CDR2 is FNYEAQ (reference sequence). V lost 5 bases to trimming and J lost 5 bases; unmatched junction nucleotides: 6. CDR3 length: 15 residues. The CDR3 region has the DNA TGTGCCAGCAGCCAATCGACAGGGGGTACCGGGGAGCTGTTTTTT. This gives the protein CASSQSTGGTGELFF.

This clone came up once. This sequence joins TRBV29-1 and TRBJ1-2, with no clear D. Per germline, CDR1 SQVTM and CDR2 ANQGSEA. CDR3 length: 12 residues. The V and J ends lost 7 bases and 5 bases respectively, with 14 bases between them. The CDR3 bases are TGCAGCGGCTACGTCGGCGGTTATGGCTACACCTTC. Translation gives CSGYVGGYGYTF.

The chain uses TRBV19 and TRBJ2-5, with 7 bases lining up with TRBD2. Per the germline V gene, CDR1 is LNHDA and CDR2 is SQIVND (reference sequence). This CDR3 is 15 amino acids long. The V and J ends lost 5 bases and 3 bases, in that order; junction bases with no gene match: 9. The CDR3 DNA sequence: TGTGCCAGTAGTCCCACTAGCGATGGGAAAGAGACCCAGTACTTC. It yields the protein CASSPTSDGKETQYF.

The J gene is TRBJ1-2, the V gene TRBV24-1; D gene ambiguous. This CDR3 has 12 residues. The germline V and J ends were trimmed by 5 bases and 7 bases, with 10 bases remaining between them. Germline V gene sequence: CDR1 KGHDR, CDR2 SFDVKD. The CDR3 sequence is CATSVETRGYTF. The CDR3 DNA sequence: TGTGCCACCAGTGTCGAAACGCGTGGCTACACCTTC.

The chain employs TRBV9 and TRBJ1-2, with 12 bases aligning to TRBD1. The germline V gene has CDR1 SGDLS and CDR2 YYNGEE. The ends lost 4 bases at V and 7 bases at J; junction bases unmatched: 8. The length of the CDR3 is 15 residues. The CDR3 DNA reads TGTGCCAGCAGCAAGACCGGGACAGGGGGCTTTGGCTACACCTTC. This encodes CASSKTGTGGFGYTF.

The chain links TRBV14 to TRBJ2-2; the D gene is possibly TRBD1 (6 bases). V lost 6 bases to trimming and J lost 6 bases, with 14 bases between them. Per germline, CDR1 SGHDN and CDR2 FVKESK. The CDR3 has 14 amino acids. The CDR3 is CASRSWGLAGELFF. DNA for the CDR3: TGTGCCAGCAGATCATGGGGGCTGGCCGGGGAGCTGTTTTTT.

The chain couples TRBV28 to TRBJ2-3, with D perhaps TRBD2 (5 bases). This CDR3 has 14 amino acids. Looked up from germline, CDR1 is MDHEN and CDR2 is SYDVKM. Trimming pared 5 bases from V and 1 base from J, leaving 10 bases between. The CDR3 DNA sequence: TGTGCCAGCAGTCGAGCGGCGGGCACAGATACGCAGTATTTT. It yields the protein CASSRAAGTDTQYF.

The V call is TRBV6-1, the J call TRBJ2-3; TRBD1 agrees at 7 bases. V shed 4 bases, J shed 0 bases, and the junction held 7 bases outside the gene matches. Germline values: CDR1 MNHNS, CDR2 SASEGT. There are 16 residues in the CDR3. The CDR3 DNA reads TGTGCCAGCAGTGGACAGGGCCTAACTAGCACAGATACGCAGTATTTT. This translates into CASSGQGLTSTDTQYF.

CDR3 DNA: TGTGCCAGCAGCCGGGACAGGGGCGGGAATGGCTACACCTTC. Encoded protein: CASSRDRGGNGYTF. This chain joins TRBV3-1 (or the pseudogene TRBV3-2) and TRBJ1-2, with 10 bases matching TRBD1. Per the germline V gene, CDR1 is LGHDT and CDR2 is YNNKEL (reference sequence). The CDR3 consists of 14 residues. The trim removed 4 bases at V and 6 bases at J, leaving 5 bases unmatched.

The V call is TRBV4-3, the J call TRBJ2-1; D is unresolved. V was pared by 0 bases and J by 10 bases, with 7 bases between. The CDR3 consists of 12 residues. CDR1 is LGHNA and CDR2 is YSLEER in the germline V gene. CDR3 loop: CASSQDLREQFF. As DNA, the CDR3 is TGCGCCAGCAGCCAAGATCTGAGAGAGCAGTTCTTC.

This sequence joins TRBV11-2 and TRBJ2-5; D possibly corresponds to TRBD1 (6 bases). The germline gives CDR1 SGHAT, CDR2 FQNNGV. The CDR3 runs to 15 residues. V was cut by 1 base and J by 4 bases, with 13 bases left in between. CDR3 nucleotides: TGTGCCAGCAGCTTAGTAAGGGGGAAGCTAGAGACCCAGTACTTC. Translating it yields CASSLVRGKLETQYF.

J is TRBJ2-7 and V is TRBV3-1 (or the pseudogene TRBV3-2); possible D gene TRBD2, 6 bases. The CDR3 contains 14 residues. Germline lookup yields CDR1 LGHDT and CDR2 YNNKEL (reference sequence). Between the trimmed V and J ends, which lost 4 bases and 3 bases, there was a span of 13 bases. CDR3 amino acids: CASSPQGLYYEQYF. The CDR3 DNA reads as TGTGCCAGCAGCCCTCAGGGACTTTACTACGAGCAGTACTTC.

The chain has TRBV13 and TRBJ2-7; D uncertain. With 5 bases removed from V and 0 bases from J, the gap between germline ends came to 14 bases. This CDR3 region has 15 residues. Germline lookup yields CDR1 PRHDT and CDR2 FYEKMQ (reference sequence). The CDR3, as DNA: TGTGCCAGCAGCCCACACCGACTGAGCTCCTACGAGCAGTACTTC. Its translation is CASSPHRLSSYEQYF.

Regarding this clone: The germline gene is not matched at one end of the junction; a read error may be the cause. The V call is TRBV19, the J call TRBJ2-1, with 8 positions matching TRBD1. This CDR3 contains 16 residues. Germline V gene data show CDR1 as LNHDA and CDR2 as SQIVND (reference sequence). CDR3 loop: CASSIDRTGTFNGQFF. The CDR3 DNA reads as TGTGCCAGTAGTATCGATCGGACAGGGACTTTCAATGGGCAGTTCTTC.

The chain is built from TRBV4-1 and TRBJ2-2; possible D gene TRBD2, 5 bases. The CDR3 covers 16 residues. The V end was cut by 0 bases, the J end by 4 bases, with 12 bases between. The germline V gene encodes CDR1 MGHRA and CDR2 YSYEKL. The CDR3 loop is CASSQEIGSATGELFF. DNA of the CDR3: TGCGCCAGCAGCCAAGAAATAGGTAGCGCCACCGGGGAGCTGTTTTTT.

The rearrangement links TRBV28 to TRBJ2-1, with D maybe TRBD2 (5 bases). This CDR3 has 12 amino acids. The germline CDR1 and CDR2 sequences are MDHEN and SYDVKM. V lost 7 bases and J 10 bases, leaving 14 bases between the germline ends. This chain's CDR3 is CASTAELREQFF. The DNA for the CDR3 is TGTGCCAGCACAGCGGAGCTACGGGAGCAGTTCTTC.

This chain connects TRBV28 to TRBJ2-3; perhaps TRBD2 as D (7 bases). The germline CDR1 and CDR2 sequences are MDHEN and SYDVKM. The CDR3 sequence is 15 residues long. V was pared by 7 bases and J by 3 bases, with 17 bases between. CDR3 nucleotide sequence: TGTGCCAGCATCTATGGGGGGGGGCTTACAGATACGCAGTATTTT. It is translated as CASIYGGGLTDTQYF.

V is TRBV5-6 and J is TRBJ2-7; TRBD1 matches 8 bases. Germline lookup yields CDR1 SGHDT and CDR2 YYEEEE. CDR3 length equals 14 residues. Unmatched junction bases numbered 7, after V lost 3 bases and J lost 5 bases. CDR3 protein: CASSWGTGSHEQYF. The CDR3 DNA reads as TGTGCCAGCAGCTGGGGGACAGGTTCGCACGAGCAGTACTTC. Combining the CDR3 with reference TRBV5-6 and TRBJ2-7 gives the whole variable domain DAGVTQSPTHLIKTRGQQVTLRCSPKSGHDTVSWYQQALGQGPQFIFQYYEEEERQRGNFPDRFSGHQFPNYSSELNVNALLLGDSALYLCASSWGTGSHEQYFGPGTRLTVT.

The rearrangement uses TRBV29-1 and TRBJ2-3, with D possibly TRBD1 on 6 matching bases. Germline values: CDR1 SQVTM, CDR2 ANQGSEA. CDR3 size: 13 residues. Trimming removed 1 base from V and 2 bases from J, with 7 bases in between. The CDR3 loop is CSVEGTDTDTQYF. The CDR3 DNA reads as TGCAGCGTTGAAGGGACAGACACAGATACGCAGTATTTT.

This clone was picked up one time. The chain carries TRBV4-3 and TRBJ1-4; D possibly corresponds to TRBD1 (5 bases). Germline assignment: CDR1 LGHNA and CDR2 YSLEER. The CDR3 extends over 16 amino acids. Trimming removed 1 base from V and 4 bases from J, with 13 bases in between. The CDR3 DNA sequence: TGCGCCAGCAGCCAAGGGGGCGCGGGGTTTAATGAAAAACTGTTTTTT. This gives the protein CASSQGGAGFNEKLFF.